Listed here are 25 T cell receptor beta chains from one sample, sequenced in a study of early T cells in non-severe SARS-CoV-2 infection. Using its own MiXCR run on the 5' RACE reads, TCRdb lists one record per CDR3 protein. Among 65,000 to 90,000 distinct CDR3 sequences listed, 9% to 15% were seen once. Sequenced: whole blood. These receptors all come from an adult who was a healthcare worker with PCR-confirmed SARS-CoV-2 infection or an uninfected control (not recorded which).

This clonotype has ten or more counts. V gene TRBV5-1 combines with J gene TRBJ2-2, with a tentative D call TRBD2 (6 bases). Germline V gene lookup returns CDR1 SGHRS and CDR2 YFSETQ. CDR3 size: 17 residues. V lost 2 bases to trimming and J lost 0 bases, with 14 bases between them. The CDR3 region has the DNA TGCGCCAGCAGCTTCTTCCTAGGGACTTCGAACACCGGGGAGCTGTTTTTT. It specifies CASSFFLGTSNTGELFF.

This clonotype was detected a few times. The chain couples TRBV30 to TRBJ2-1, with D unresolved. The germline V and J ends were trimmed by 2 bases and 6 bases, with 8 bases remaining between them. Germline values: CDR1 GTSNPN, CDR2 SVGIG (reference sequence). CDR3 size: 12 residues. Here the CDR3 reads CAWSPRSNEQFF. CDR3 DNA sequence: TGTGCCTGGAGTCCACGGAGCAATGAGCAGTTCTTC.

This clonotype was seen many times. The gene calls are TRBV11-2 and TRBJ2-3; 10 bases are a match to TRBD1. CDR3 length: 14 residues. J was trimmed by 3 bases and V by 4 bases; bases with no gene match: 1. CDR1 SGHAT and CDR2 FQNNGV come from the germline V gene. The DNA of the CDR3 is TGTGCCAGCAGCTGGACAGGGGGAACAGATACGCAGTATTTT. It yields the protein CASSWTGGTDTQYF. The variable domain in full, with the rest retrieved from reference TRBV11-2 and TRBJ2-3, is EAGVAQSPRYKIIEKRQSVAFWCNPISGHATLYWYQQILGQGPKLLIQFQNNGVVDDSQLPKDRFSAERLKGVDSTLKIQPAKLEDSAVYLCASSWTGGTDTQYFGPGTRLTVL.

This clonotype was detected ten times or more. This rearrangement joins TRBV6-2 or TRBV6-3 to TRBJ1-5, with D perhaps matching TRBD1 (6 bases). Trimming took off 0 bases at V and 3 bases at J, with 27 bases between the two ends. The germline CDR1 and CDR2 sequences are MNHEY and SVGEGT. The CDR3 is 21 amino acids. The CDR3 loop is CASSYSIVPGGSLLPNQPQHF. The CDR3 nucleotides are TGTGCCAGCAGTTACTCGATAGTACCCGGGGGCTCCCTCCTCCCCAATCAGCCCCAGCATTTT.

This clonotype was detected many times. V is TRBV29-1 and J is TRBJ2-1, with a weak D call TRBD2 (5 bases). The CDR3 consists of 12 residues. Trimming shortened V by 6 bases and J by 4 bases, and 10 bases separated the two germline ends. Germline loops: CDR1 SQVTM, CDR2 ANQGSEA. The CDR3 coding sequence is TGCAGCGTGAATAGGGAGTACAATGAGCAGTTCTTC. Translated, it gives CSVNREYNEQFF.

This rearrangement joins TRBV28 to TRBJ1-5, with D perhaps TRBD1 (6 bases). The ends were cut back, 6 bases at V and 7 bases at J, with 16 bases in the middle. The CDR3 length is 14 residues. Germline V CDR1 and CDR2: MDHEN, SYDVKM. The CDR3 DNA follows: TGTGCCAGCAGCCCCGCACAGGGAGACCAGCCCCAGCATTTT. As protein: CASSPAQGDQPQHF.

In this sample, this clonotype turned up a few times. The V and J genes are TRBV7-8 and TRBJ2-7; the D gene is possibly TRBD1 (6 bases). This CDR3 region has 13 residues. Germline CDR1 and CDR2: SGHVS and FQNEAQ. Trimming left V 5 bases short and J 7 bases short, with 15 bases between. CDR3 DNA: TGTGCCAGCAGCGACCGGACAGCCTCGGAGCAGTACTTC. Its protein is CASSDRTASEQYF.

This clonotype was seen repeatedly, ten times or more. The genes are TRBV11-1 and TRBJ2-2, with unresolved D. The CDR3 has 15 residues. The V end lost 3 bases, the J end lost 2 bases, and 10 bases lay between the germline ends. Per germline, CDR1 SGHAT and CDR2 FQDESV (reference sequence). The CDR3 region is CASSLRPENTGELFF. The CDR3 DNA follows: TGTGCCAGCAGCTTGCGACCGGAAAACACCGGGGAGCTGTTTTTT.

V usage is TRBV4-3 and J usage is TRBJ1-6; 8 bases agree with TRBD1. After removal of 0 bases from V and 10 bases from J, the junction contained 5 bases not matched to a gene. Germline CDR1 and CDR2: LGHNA and YSLEER. CDR3 length: 15 residues. The CDR3 nucleotides read TGCGCCAGCAGCCAAGATCCAGGGGGCTGGTCACCCCTCCACTTT. Its translation: CASSQDPGGWSPLHF.

The V and J genes are TRBV9 and TRBJ1-2; tentative D call: TRBD1 (6 bases). Germline V lookup: CDR1 SGDLS, CDR2 YYNGEE. This CDR3 region has 16 residues. Trimming pared 4 bases from V and 4 bases from J, leaving 20 bases between. The CDR3 region has the DNA TGTGCCAGCAGCCCCCGGACAGAATATTTGGGCTATGGCTACACCTTC. This translates into CASSPRTEYLGYGYTF.

This clonotype was picked up one time. Being one base from a much bigger clone, this may be a read error. This chain joins TRBV4-1 and TRBJ1-1, with 7 bases matching TRBD1. The germline gives CDR1 MGHRA, CDR2 YSYEKL. Germline trimming cut 4 bases from V and 2 bases from J; bases unmatched to any gene: 10. This CDR3 has 16 residues. The CDR3 spells CASSLVTGEINTEAFF. CDR3 bases: TGCGCCAGCAGCCTCGTTACAGGGGAAATTAACACTGAAGCTTTCTTT.

This clonotype has just a few counts. The chain uses TRBV12-3 or TRBV12-4 and TRBJ2-7; 7 bases align to TRBD1. Trimming at V came to 3 bases and at J to 2 bases, leaving 4 bases not matched to a gene. CDR3 size: 14 residues. The CDR3 DNA sequence: TGTGCCAGCAGTTTCCGGGACAGAGCCTACGAGCAGTACTTC. This sequence encodes CASSFRDRAYEQYF.

This clonotype was observed a handful of times. The chain uses TRBV7-3 and TRBJ2-1; a weak D match, TRBD2 (6 bases). V lost 1 base to trimming and J lost 7 bases, with 14 bases between them. CDR3 length: 15 amino acids. Germline CDR1 is SGHTA and CDR2 is FQGTGA. The CDR3: CASSLMAGGVNEQFF. The CDR3 nucleotides are TGTGCCAGCAGCTTAATGGCGGGCGGGGTGAATGAGCAGTTCTTC.

The V and J genes are TRBV7-8 and TRBJ2-3; D uncertain. Trimming removed 5 bases at V and 0 bases at J, with 9 bases between. The CDR3 consists of 14 residues. Germline values: CDR1 SGHVS, CDR2 FQNEAQ. The CDR3 spells CASSLHRSTDTQYF. The DNA for the CDR3 is TGTGCCAGCAGCCTTCATAGAAGCACAGATACGCAGTATTTT.

The chain couples TRBV5-4 to TRBJ2-3; TRBD1 matches at 7 bases. V trimming: 2 bases; J trimming: 0 bases; junction bases outside the gene matches: 3. Germline V gene lookup returns CDR1 SGHNT and CDR2 YYREEE (reference sequence). This CDR3 region has 15 residues. The CDR3 is CASSFGTVSTDTQYF. The CDR3 DNA sequence: TGTGCCAGCAGCTTCGGGACAGTAAGCACAGATACGCAGTATTTT.

V usage is TRBV6-5 and J usage is TRBJ2-1; 10 bases fit TRBD2. CDR1 is MNHEY and CDR2 is SVGAGI in the germline V gene. V shed 10 bases, J shed 1 base, and the junction held 13 bases outside the gene matches. The CDR3 runs 17 residues. Written as DNA, the CDR3 is TGTGCCACCAGAAGCCTAGCGGGAGCGATATCCTACAATGAGCAGTTCTTC. Amino acids: CATRSLAGAISYNEQFF.

Ten or more counts support this clonotype. CDR3: CASSRASGSHTGELFF. The CDR3, as DNA: TGTGCCAGTAGTAGGGCTAGCGGGAGCCACACCGGGGAGCTGTTTTTT. This chain connects TRBV19 to TRBJ2-2, with TRBD2 identical over 10 bases. Germline CDR1 and CDR2: LNHDA and SQIVND (reference sequence). Unmatched junction bases numbered 5, after V lost 4 bases and J lost 3 bases. This CDR3 has 16 amino acids. Together with reference TRBV19 and TRBJ2-2, the CDR3 gives the full variable domain: DGGITQSPKYLFRKEGQNVTLSCEQNLNHDAMYWYRQDPGQGLRLIYYSQIVNDFQKGDIAEGYSVSREKKESFPLTVTSAQKNPTAFYLCASSRASGSHTGELFFGEGSRLTVL.

CDR3 sequence: CASSLDSRNTEAFF. The CDR3 DNA reads TGTGCCAGCAGCTTGGACAGTCGAAACACTGAAGCTTTCTTT. The chain couples TRBV7-2 to TRBJ1-1; possible D gene TRBD1, 6 bases. The CDR3 is made up of 14 amino acids. V dropped 3 bases and J dropped 2 bases, with 10 bases sitting between them. CDR1 and CDR2 from the germline V gene are SGHTA and FQGNSA.

CDR3 amino acids: CASSFPGRTGANVLTF. DNA of the CDR3: TGTGCCAGCAGCTTTCCGGGCCGAACTGGGGCCAACGTCCTGACTTTC. The chain employs TRBV7-3 and TRBJ2-6, with D hard to call. The CDR3 covers 16 residues. The ends were cut back, 3 bases at V and 2 bases at J, with 11 bases in the middle. Germline V lookup: CDR1 SGHTA, CDR2 FQGTGA. Full variable domain (remainder filled in from reference TRBV7-3 and TRBJ2-6): GAGVSQTPSNKVTEKGKYVELRCDPISGHTALYWYRQSLGQGPEFLIYFQGTGAADDSGLPNDRFFAVRPEGSVSTLKIQRTERGDSAVYLCASSFPGRTGANVLTFGAGSRLTVL.

This clonotype was counted between two and nine times. This rearrangement joins TRBV19 to TRBJ2-1, with unresolved D. Trimming stripped 7 bases from V and 0 bases from J, with 16 bases between. The CDR3 consists of 16 residues. Germline loops: CDR1 LNHDA, CDR2 SQIVND (reference sequence). The CDR3 sequence: CASTYKGGSSYNEQFF. As DNA, the CDR3 is TGTGCCAGTACCTACAAGGGCGGAAGCTCCTACAATGAGCAGTTCTTC.

This clonotype showed up just a few times. CDR3 in DNA: TGTGCCAGCAGTTATTCGGGACTAGCGTCTAGCTCCTACGAGCAGTACTTC. Translating gives CASSYSGLASSSYEQYF. This rearrangement joins TRBV6-2 or TRBV6-3 to TRBJ2-7; the match to TRBD2 covers 10 bases. The CDR3 spans 17 residues. V dropped 3 bases and J dropped 0; count of bases not matched to a gene: 8. CDR1 and CDR2 (germline): MNHEY, SVGEGT.

This clonotype was observed a few times. The chain recombines TRBV12-3 or TRBV12-4 with TRBJ1-2; D is ambiguous. CDR3 length: 13 amino acids. V gave up 5 bases and J gave up 2 bases, with 9 bases separating them. The CDR3 loop is CASSRAGNYGYTF. CDR3 nucleotide sequence: TGTGCCAGCAGTCGGGCAGGAAACTATGGCTACACCTTC.

This clonotype was observed at least ten times. J is TRBJ2-2 and V is TRBV11-2, with a weak D call TRBD1 (5 bases). Trimming stripped 0 bases from V and 8 bases from J, with 7 bases between. CDR1 is SGHAT and CDR2 is FQNNGV in the germline V gene. This CDR3 is 13 amino acids long. CDR3 in DNA: TGTGCCAGCAGCTTAGAAAGGACAGGGGAGCTGTTTTTT. Translating gives CASSLERTGELFF.

This clonotype was observed a few times. CDR3 loop: CASSSTSVETQYF. The CDR3 DNA reads TGTGCCAGCAGCTCTACTAGCGTCGAGACCCAGTACTTC. This rearrangement joins TRBV7-3 to TRBJ2-5, with 7 bases aligning to TRBD2. Germline CDR1 is SGHTA and CDR2 is FQGTGA. Unmatched junction bases numbered 4, after V lost 4 bases and J lost 5 bases. There are 13 residues in the CDR3.

Many counts were recorded for this clonotype. The genes are TRBV11-2 and TRBJ2-5; 14 nucleotides line up with TRBD2. Germline lookup yields CDR1 SGHAT and CDR2 FQNNGV. Unmatched junction bases numbered 9, after V lost 5 bases and J lost 4 bases. This CDR3 spans 17 amino acids. In DNA, the CDR3 is TGTGCCAGCAGCCCCTCCCGACTAGCGGGAGGGGGAGAGACCCAGTACTTC. Amino acids: CASSPSRLAGGGETQYF.